Below, 18 T cell receptor beta chains from the same sample are listed, as sequenced in a study of beta chain features in type 1 diabetes. The investigators reverse transcribed all of the isolated RNA, so they sequenced expressed TCRB transcripts. Libraries were prepared by immunoSEQ multiplex PCR; TCRdb keeps only in-frame clonotypes and omits some of them. The sample has approximately 470,000 clones; around 30% are singletons. Input material: naive CD4+ T cells from blood. The receptors originated from a man aged 18 to 29 in good health.

V gene TRBV5-4 combines with J gene TRBJ2-3; 12 bases map to TRBD2. V shed 4 bases, J shed 4 bases, and the junction held 16 bases outside the gene matches. Per germline, CDR1 SGHNT and CDR2 YYREEE (reference sequence). The CDR3 spans 19 residues. The CDR3 nucleotides are TGTGCCAGCAGCACACCCCCGGGACTAGCGGGCCAGGCGGCAGATACGCAGTATTTT. Protein sequence: CASSTPPGLAGQAADTQYF.

A word on this clone: Different DNA sequences within this sample yield the same CDR3. The rearrangement uses TRBV20-1 and TRBJ2-5; D remains unclear. V shed 1 base and J shed 4 bases, with 4 bases lying between them. There are 11 residues in the CDR3. From germline, CDR1 is DFQATT and CDR2 SNEGSKA (reference sequence). CDR3 coding DNA: TGCAGTGCTAGAGTCCCAGAGACCCAGTACTTC. This encodes CSARVPETQYF.

The gene calls are TRBV30 and TRBJ2-3, with D perhaps TRBD2 (7 bases). The germline V gene has CDR1 GTSNPN and CDR2 SVGIG (reference sequence). V gave up 3 bases and J gave up 7 bases, with 23 bases separating them. The CDR3 runs 16 residues. CDR3 nucleotides: TGTGCCTGGAGGGGCCCCGCGGCGGGGGCCATGTATACGCAGTATTTT. Translating it yields CAWRGPAAGAMYTQYF.

This clone turned up a few times. The CDR3 here is CASRLAGAGDTQYF. The CDR3 bases are TGTGCCAGTAGACTAGCGGGAGCCGGGGATACGCAGTATTTT. The chain has TRBV7-2 and TRBJ2-3; TRBD2 agrees at 12 bases. The CDR3 is made up of 14 amino acids. Trimming cost V 9 bases and J 6 bases; bases outside gene matches: 7. Germline V gives CDR1 SGHTA, CDR2 FQGNSA.

The rearrangement links TRBV30 to TRBJ1-2; D is uncertain. The CDR3 totals 13 residues. Per germline, CDR1 GTSNPN and CDR2 SVGIG (reference sequence). V was cut by 5 bases and J by 3 bases, with 13 bases left in between. The CDR3 reads CAWLLERDYGYTF. CDR3 in DNA: TGTGCCTGGCTCCTCGAAAGGGACTATGGCTACACCTTC.

The CDR3 loop is CASSPGGRRTQYF. The CDR3 coding sequence is TGCGCCAGCAGCCCAGGGGGGCGCCGGACCCAGTACTTC. The chain employs TRBV5-1 and TRBJ2-5; possible D gene TRBD1, 7 bases. The CDR3 covers 13 residues. Germline loops: CDR1 SGHRS, CDR2 YFSETQ. V lost 4 bases, J lost 7 bases, and 14 bases lay in between.

The chain links TRBV19 to TRBJ2-7, with 8 bases matching TRBD1. Germline V lookup: CDR1 LNHDA, CDR2 SQIVND (reference sequence). CDR3 size: 16 residues. The ends lost 8 bases at V and 1 base at J; junction bases unmatched: 13. As DNA, the CDR3 is TGTGCCAGTGCCGGGACAGGCTCTGGGAATTCCTACGAGCAGTACTTC. It yields the protein CASAGTGSGNSYEQYF.

The rearrangement links TRBV29-1 to TRBJ2-1; 7 bases line up with TRBD2. J gave up 3 bases and V 6 bases, and 14 bases lay outside the gene matches. Germline V gene lookup returns CDR1 SQVTM and CDR2 ANQGSEA. This CDR3 is 16 amino acids long. The CDR3 here is CSVPGLVGGHYNEQFF. The CDR3 coding sequence is TGCAGCGTACCAGGACTAGTGGGGGGTCACTACAATGAGCAGTTCTTC.

This chain links TRBV18 with TRBJ2-1; D uncertain. Germline V gene lookup returns CDR1 KGHSH and CDR2 LQKENI. The CDR3 is 14 residues long. V dropped 4 bases and J dropped 4 bases, with 11 bases sitting between them. CDR3 sequence: CASSLRQEYNEQFF. CDR3 DNA sequence: TGTGCCAGCTCACTCCGGCAGGAGTACAATGAGCAGTTCTTC.

This clone has a single count. The V call is TRBV4-1, the J call TRBJ2-5, with D uncertain. V lost 0 bases and J 6 bases, leaving 17 bases between the germline ends. The CDR3 covers 16 residues. Germline V gene lookup returns CDR1 MGHRA and CDR2 YSYEKL. The CDR3 reads CASSQDPPSQAQTQYF. The CDR3 nucleotides read TGCGCCAGCAGCCAAGATCCCCCCTCCCAAGCCCAGACCCAGTACTTC.

This clone was seen a single time. V usage is TRBV30 and J usage is TRBJ1-3; D gene uncertain. V was clipped by 4 bases and J by 9 bases, with 13 bases between them. Germline V gives CDR1 GTSNPN, CDR2 SVGIG (reference sequence). The CDR3 is made up of 12 amino acids. This CDR3 reads CAWTAGGSTIYF. The DNA for the CDR3 is TGTGCCTGGACCGCAGGCGGGAGCACCATATATTTT.

The CDR3 DNA follows: TGCGCCAGCAGCCAAGTTGACAGGGACGAGCAGTACTTC. Residues: CASSQVDRDEQYF. The chain joins TRBV4-1 to TRBJ2-7; TRBD1 matches at 7 bases. After removal of 1 base from V and 5 bases from J, the junction contained 2 bases not matched to a gene. Looked up from germline, CDR1 is MGHRA and CDR2 is YSYEKL. The CDR3 has 13 residues.

This clone was observed a few times. The chain joins TRBV30 to TRBJ1-2, with D uncertain. V was cut by 7 bases and J by 7 bases, with 19 bases left in between. Per germline, CDR1 GTSNPN and CDR2 SVGIG (reference sequence). The CDR3 contains 13 residues. CDR3 loop: CAYSTQLPGGYTF. CDR3 sequence (DNA): TGTGCCTACTCCACACAGCTCCCTGGTGGCTACACCTTC.

This clone has just a few counts. V and J are TRBV7-9 and TRBJ2-7, with D possibly called TRBD1 or TRBD2 (5 bases each). Germline V CDR1 and CDR2: SEHNR, FQNEAQ (reference sequence). With 5 bases removed from V and 5 bases from J, the gap between germline ends came to 16 bases. The CDR3 loop spans 14 amino acids. The CDR3 sequence: CASSTGTAFDEQYF. The CDR3 DNA is TGTGCCAGCAGCACCGGGACGGCGTTCGACGAGCAGTACTTC.

This clone has more than one count but fewer than ten. The rearrangement links TRBV5-4 to TRBJ2-1; possibly TRBD2 for D (6 bases). Per germline, CDR1 SGHNT and CDR2 YYREEE (reference sequence). The V end was cut by 10 bases, the J end by 5 bases, with 13 bases between. The CDR3 contains 12 residues. This CDR3 is CAGGTQNNEQFF. CDR3 nucleotide sequence: TGTGCCGGCGGGACCCAAAACAATGAGCAGTTCTTC.

The chain has TRBV7-2 and TRBJ2-7; D remains unclear. V lost 4 bases, J lost 1 base, and 8 bases lay in between. The CDR3 is 13 residues long. Germline-derived CDR1 and CDR2 are SGHTA and FQGNSA. The CDR3 protein is CASSSHHSYEQYF. CDR3 nucleotide sequence: TGTGCCAGCAGCTCGCACCATTCCTACGAGCAGTACTTC.

CDR3 loop: CSVELMRATEAFF. The CDR3 DNA is TGCAGCGTTGAATTAATGAGGGCCACTGAAGCTTTCTTT. The V gene is TRBV29-1, the J gene TRBJ1-1, with D uncertain. Between the trimmed V and J ends, which lost 2 bases and 4 bases, there was a span of 11 bases. This CDR3 comprises 13 residues. Per germline, CDR1 SQVTM and CDR2 ANQGSEA. The entire variable domain, with the rest obtained from reference TRBV29-1 and TRBJ1-1, is as follows: SAVISQKPSRDICQRGTSLTIQCQVDSQVTMMFWYRQQPGQSLTLIATANQGSEATYESGFVIDKFPISRPNLTFSTLTVSNMSPEDSSIYLCSVELMRATEAFFGQGTRLTVV.

Comments on this clone: The sample contains more than one DNA sequence encoding this CDR3. V and J are TRBV18 and TRBJ2-7; D uncertain. This CDR3 region has 11 residues. CDR1 and CDR2 from the germline V gene are KGHSH and LQKENI. The V gene lost 2 bases and the J gene lost 6 bases, with 5 bases spanning the gap. CDR3 DNA sequence: TGTGCCAGCTCACCAAGGACCGAGCAGTACTTC. Residues: CASSPRTEQYF.